These 11 T cell receptor beta chains came from one sample sequenced in a study of T cells in narcolepsy. The assay was immunoSEQ multiplex PCR, and TCRdb's table has in-frame clones only and misses some. Of roughly 10,000 clones listed, roughly 65% were seen once; the top ten hold over 20%. Sequenced sample: CD45RA- memory CD8+ T cells from PBMCs. Source of these receptors: a human donor with narcolepsy.

This sequence joins TRBV7-3 and TRBJ1-6, with TRBD1 identical over 9 bases. CDR1 and CDR2 (germline): SGHTA, FQGTGA. Trimming at V came to 8 bases and at J to 9 bases, leaving 2 bases not matched to a gene. The CDR3 extends over 12 amino acids. CDR3 sequence: CASGTGSSPLHF. CDR3 nucleotides: TGTGCCAGCGGGACAGGGAGTTCACCCCTCCACTTT.

The chain is built from TRBV7-2 and TRBJ2-4; D is unclear. V was clipped by 1 base and J by 8 bases, with 6 bases between them. CDR3 length equals 12 residues. Germline V gene lookup returns CDR1 SGHTA and CDR2 FQGNSA. Here the CDR3 DNA reads TGTGCCAGCAGCTTAGGGTTGGACATTCAGTACTTC. It codes for CASSLGLDIQYF.

The gene calls are TRBV7-3 and TRBJ2-5; D not certain. Looked up from germline, CDR1 is SGHTA and CDR2 is FQGTGA. The CDR3 spans 15 residues. V was clipped by 2 bases and J by 2 bases, with 12 bases between them. Here the CDR3 reads CASSLVCEEQETQYF. The CDR3 DNA follows: TGTGCCAGCAGCTTAGTATGTGAGGAACAAGAGACCCAGTACTTC.

DNA for the CDR3: TGTGCCAGCAGCTTAGGTCCGCCGGGACAGGGGTGGTATGGCTACACCTTC. This gives the protein CASSLGPPGQGWYGYTF. The chain employs TRBV7-8 and TRBJ1-2; 10 nucleotides align to TRBD1. The V gene end was trimmed by 1 base and the J gene end by 5 bases; junction bases not matched to a gene: 10. The CDR3 has 17 amino acids. Germline lookup yields CDR1 SGHVS and CDR2 FQNEAQ. Based on the CDR3 plus reference TRBV7-8 and TRBJ1-2, the full variable domain is GAGVSQSPRYKVAKRGQDVALRCDPISGHVSLFWYQQALGQGPEFLTYFQNEAQLDKSGLPSDRFFAERPEGSVSTLKIQRTQQEDSAVYLCASSLGPPGQGWYGYTFGSGTRLTVV.

Of note for this clone: The junction and the germline gene differ at one end; a read error may be behind it. This chain uses TRBV5-3 with TRBJ1-5; 10 bases align to TRBD1. TRBV5-3 is assigned to the ORF class and has an uncertain function. This CDR3 contains 14 residues. The CDR3 DNA sequence: TGTGCCAGCAGCTTTGGGACAGGGGTACCGCCCCAGCATTTT. Its translation is CASSFGTGVPPQHF.

V is TRBV19 and J is TRBJ2-5, with TRBD2 matching over 10 bases. The J call is uncertain, as TRBJ2-7 better fits the DNA end. Germline CDR1 reads LNHDA; CDR2 reads SQIVND (reference sequence). This CDR3 comprises 15 residues. The CDR3 nucleotides read TGTGCCAGTAGTATCCAAGCGGGGGGGCCGGACGAGCAGTACTTC. This encodes CASSIQAGGPDEQYF.

The genes are TRBV29-1 and TRBJ1-1; D gene uncertain. Germline V CDR1 and CDR2: SQVTM, ANQGSEA. The CDR3 extends over 14 amino acids. The V end was cut by 7 bases, the J end by 4 bases, with 19 bases between. CDR3 residues: CSAAGGMVTTEAFF. The DNA for the CDR3 is TGCAGCGCCGCGGGAGGGATGGTGACCACTGAAGCTTTCTTT.

DNA for the CDR3: TGTGCCAGCAGCCTAGAGGACGGATTAGTCTACGAGCAGTACTTC. Protein product: CASSLEDGLVYEQYF. This chain uses TRBV9 with TRBJ2-7; D call uncertain. The CDR3 runs 15 residues. V dropped 4 bases and J dropped 3 bases, with 17 bases sitting between them. The V gene's germline CDR1 is SGDLS and CDR2 YYNGEE.

This clone was counted only a few times. The chain employs TRBV5-5 and TRBJ1-1; D remains ambiguous. V was clipped by 4 bases and J by 1 base, with 14 bases between them. This CDR3 spans 15 amino acids. The germline V gene has CDR1 SGHKS and CDR2 YYEKEE (reference sequence). The CDR3 reads CASSQDGGPNTEAFF. CDR3 in DNA: TGTGCCAGCAGCCAAGATGGAGGGCCGAACACTGAAGCTTTCTTT.

This chain links TRBV6-4 with TRBJ2-1, with D perhaps matching TRBD1 or TRBD2 (5 bases each). Germline V gene sequence: CDR1 MRHNA, CDR2 SNTAGT. This CDR3 has 13 residues. The V gene lost 3 bases and the J gene lost 5 bases, with 8 bases spanning the gap. Written as DNA, the CDR3 is TGTGCCAGCAGTGAGGGGGACCACAATGAGCAGTTCTTC. Its translation: CASSEGDHNEQFF.

This clone occurred a few times. V usage is TRBV7-8 and J usage is TRBJ2-7, with D maybe TRBD1 (6 bases). The length of the CDR3 is 14 residues. V was clipped by 5 bases and J by 1 base, with 12 bases between them. The germline V gene encodes CDR1 SGHVS and CDR2 FQNEAQ. The CDR3 protein is CASSPQGGSYEQYF. Written as DNA, the CDR3 is TGTGCCAGCAGCCCACAGGGTGGGTCCTACGAGCAGTACTTC. Together with reference TRBV7-8 and TRBJ2-7, the CDR3 gives the full variable domain: GAGVSQSPRYKVAKRGQDVALRCDPISGHVSLFWYQQALGQGPEFLTYFQNEAQLDKSGLPSDRFFAERPEGSVSTLKIQRTQQEDSAVYLCASSPQGGSYEQYFGPGTRLTVT.